The present TCR beta chain was sequenced within a study of blood T cells in healthy people across ages. Regarding the study as a whole: Compared with aged donors, long-lived donors showed fewer expanded clones, suggesting selection.

In regard to this clonotype: Its antigen is undetermined.

A minimum of 5.5 micrograms of total RNA was extracted per sample. Alongside a J-beta primer mix, a sample-barcoded 5' primer served in a second PCR lasting 7 to 11 cycles. A template-switch adaptor that had 12 random nucleotides put a tag on each cDNA molecule. TCRdb recomputed calls from the 5' RACE reads with MiXCR, one row per CDR3 protein. The sample lists 580,000 or so distinct CDR3 sequences, 40% to 55% seen once, with just under 25% in the top ten. CDR3 length: 16 residues. Germline values: CDR1 SQVTM, CDR2 ANQGSEA. The J segment lost 5 bases and the V segment lost 6 bases, leaving 14 bases of the junction unmatched.

The TCR sequence derives from an elderly man in good health. The V call is TRBV29-1, the J call TRBJ1-1, with 11 bases aligning to TRBD1. Input material: blood. The CDR3 DNA reads as TGCAGCGTCCTCCCTAGGGGACAGGGGGGGGGTACTGAAGCTTTCTTT. This sequence encodes CSVLPRGQGGGTEAFF.